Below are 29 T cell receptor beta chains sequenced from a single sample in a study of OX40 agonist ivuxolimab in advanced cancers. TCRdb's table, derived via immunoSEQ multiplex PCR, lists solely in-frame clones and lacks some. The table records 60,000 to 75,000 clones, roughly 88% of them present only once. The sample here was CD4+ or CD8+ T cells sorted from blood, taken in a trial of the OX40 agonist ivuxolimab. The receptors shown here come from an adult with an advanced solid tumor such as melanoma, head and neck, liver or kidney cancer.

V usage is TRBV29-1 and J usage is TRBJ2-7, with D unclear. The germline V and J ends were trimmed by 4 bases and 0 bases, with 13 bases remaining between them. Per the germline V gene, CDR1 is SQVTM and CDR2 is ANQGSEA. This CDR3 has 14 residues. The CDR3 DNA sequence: TGCAGCGTTGGGTTGCCCTCAGGCTCCTACGAGCAGTACTTC. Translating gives CSVGLPSGSYEQYF.

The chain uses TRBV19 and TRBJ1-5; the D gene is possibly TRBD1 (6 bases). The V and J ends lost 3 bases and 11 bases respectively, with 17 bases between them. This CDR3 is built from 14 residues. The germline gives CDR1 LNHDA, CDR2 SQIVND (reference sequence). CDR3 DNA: TGTGCCAGTAGTATTACGGGGGCCGGCAAGGCCCAGCATTTT. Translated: CASSITGAGKAQHF.

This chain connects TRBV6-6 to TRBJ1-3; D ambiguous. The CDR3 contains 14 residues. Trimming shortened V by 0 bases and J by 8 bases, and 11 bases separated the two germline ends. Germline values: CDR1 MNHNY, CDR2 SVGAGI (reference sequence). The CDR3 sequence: CASSYSGFTDTIYF. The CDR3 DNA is TGTGCCAGCAGTTACTCGGGCTTTACGGACACCATATATTTT.

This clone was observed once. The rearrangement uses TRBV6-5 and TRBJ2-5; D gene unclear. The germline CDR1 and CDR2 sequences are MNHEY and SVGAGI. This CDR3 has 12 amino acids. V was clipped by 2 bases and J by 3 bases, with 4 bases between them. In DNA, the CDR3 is TGTGCCAGCAGTTACGGGAAAGAGACCCAGTACTTC. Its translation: CASSYGKETQYF.

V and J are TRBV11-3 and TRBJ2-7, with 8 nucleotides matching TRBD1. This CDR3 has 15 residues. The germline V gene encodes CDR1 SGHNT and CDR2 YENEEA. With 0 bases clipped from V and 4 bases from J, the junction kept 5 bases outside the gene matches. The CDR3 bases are TGTGCCAGCAGCTTAGATGGGACAGGAGATTACGAGCAGTACTTC. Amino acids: CASSLDGTGDYEQYF.

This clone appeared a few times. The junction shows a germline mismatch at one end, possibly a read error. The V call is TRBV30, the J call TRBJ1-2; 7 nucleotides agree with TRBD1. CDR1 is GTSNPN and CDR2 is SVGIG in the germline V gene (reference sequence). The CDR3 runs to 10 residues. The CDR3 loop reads CAWREKGAAF. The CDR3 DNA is TGTGCCTGGAGAGAAAAGGGGGCCGCCTTC.

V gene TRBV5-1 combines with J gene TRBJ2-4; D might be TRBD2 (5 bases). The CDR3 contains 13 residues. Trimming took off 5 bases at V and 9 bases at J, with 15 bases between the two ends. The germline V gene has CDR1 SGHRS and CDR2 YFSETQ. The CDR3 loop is CASSIERRGIQYF. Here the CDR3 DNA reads TGCGCCAGCAGTATCGAGCGCCGGGGCATTCAGTACTTC.

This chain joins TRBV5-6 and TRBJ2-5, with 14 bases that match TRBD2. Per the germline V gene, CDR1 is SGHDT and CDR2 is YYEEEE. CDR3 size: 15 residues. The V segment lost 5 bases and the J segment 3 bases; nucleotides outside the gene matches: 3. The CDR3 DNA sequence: TGTGCCAGCAGACAGGGACTAGCGGGAGAAGAGACCCAGTACTTC. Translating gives CASRQGLAGEETQYF.

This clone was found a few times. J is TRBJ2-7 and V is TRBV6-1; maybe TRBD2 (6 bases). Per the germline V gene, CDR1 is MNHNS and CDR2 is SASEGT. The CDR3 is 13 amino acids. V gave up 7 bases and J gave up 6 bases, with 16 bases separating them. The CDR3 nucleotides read TGTGCCAGCACCCCGGCGGCGGGACGCGAGCAGTACTTC. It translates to CASTPAAGREQYF.

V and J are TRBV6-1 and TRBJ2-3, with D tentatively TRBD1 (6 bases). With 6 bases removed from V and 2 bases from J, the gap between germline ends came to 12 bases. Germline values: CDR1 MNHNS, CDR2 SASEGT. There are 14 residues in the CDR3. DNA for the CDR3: TGTGCCAGCAGCCGGACAGTCAACACAGATACGCAGTATTTT. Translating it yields CASSRTVNTDTQYF.

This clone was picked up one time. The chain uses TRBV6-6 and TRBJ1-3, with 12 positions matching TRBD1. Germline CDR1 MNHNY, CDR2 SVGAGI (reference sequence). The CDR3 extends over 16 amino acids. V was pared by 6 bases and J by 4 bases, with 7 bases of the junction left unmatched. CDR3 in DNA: TGTGCCAGCAGGCCGGGACAGGGGGCGCGAGGAAACACCATATATTTT. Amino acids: CASRPGQGARGNTIYF.

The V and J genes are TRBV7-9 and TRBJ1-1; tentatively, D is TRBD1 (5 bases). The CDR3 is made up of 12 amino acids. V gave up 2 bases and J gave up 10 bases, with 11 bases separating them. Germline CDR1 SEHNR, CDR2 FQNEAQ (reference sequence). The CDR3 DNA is TGTGCCAGCAGCTTATTGGGGCTCGGAGCTTTCTTT. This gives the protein CASSLLGLGAFF.

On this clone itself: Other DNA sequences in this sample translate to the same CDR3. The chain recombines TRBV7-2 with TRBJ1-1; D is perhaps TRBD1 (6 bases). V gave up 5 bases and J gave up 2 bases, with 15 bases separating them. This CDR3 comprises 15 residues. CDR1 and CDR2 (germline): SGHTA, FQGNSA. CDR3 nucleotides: TGTGCCAGCAGCCAATGGGCAGGGGTAAACACTGAAGCTTTCTTT. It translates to CASSQWAGVNTEAFF.

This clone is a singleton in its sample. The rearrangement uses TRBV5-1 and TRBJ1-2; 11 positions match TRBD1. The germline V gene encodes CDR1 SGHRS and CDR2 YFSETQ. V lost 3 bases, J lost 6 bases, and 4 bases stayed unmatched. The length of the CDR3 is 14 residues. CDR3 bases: TGCGCCAGCAGCTCCGGGACAGGGGGACATGGCTACACCTTC. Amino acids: CASSSGTGGHGYTF.

The CDR3 loop is CSVDSLDTSYYGYTF. In DNA form, the CDR3 reads TGCAGCGTTGACAGCCTGGACACGTCCTACTATGGCTACACCTTC. The rearrangement links TRBV29-1 to TRBJ1-2, with a weak D call TRBD1 (5 bases). Germline CDR1 is SQVTM and CDR2 is ANQGSEA. CDR3 length equals 15 residues. V was trimmed by 3 bases and J by 3 bases, leaving 17 bases between them.

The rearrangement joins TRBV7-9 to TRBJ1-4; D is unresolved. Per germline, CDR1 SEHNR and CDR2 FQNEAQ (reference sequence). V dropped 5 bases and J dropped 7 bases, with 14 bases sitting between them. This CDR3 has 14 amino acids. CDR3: CASSMDPVTEKLFF. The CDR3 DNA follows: TGTGCCAGCAGCATGGACCCGGTGACTGAAAAACTGTTTTTT.

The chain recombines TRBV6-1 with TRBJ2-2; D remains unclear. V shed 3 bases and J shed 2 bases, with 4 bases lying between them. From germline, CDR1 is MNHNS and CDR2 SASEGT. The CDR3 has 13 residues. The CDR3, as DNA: TGTGCCAGCAGTGACCCAAACACCGGGGAGCTGTTTTTT. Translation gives CASSDPNTGELFF.

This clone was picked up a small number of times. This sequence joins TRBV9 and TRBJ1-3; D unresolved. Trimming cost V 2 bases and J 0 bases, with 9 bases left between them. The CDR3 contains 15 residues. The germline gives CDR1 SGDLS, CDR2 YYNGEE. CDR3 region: CASSVSGLSGNTIYF. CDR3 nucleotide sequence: TGTGCCAGCAGCGTCAGCGGCCTCTCTGGAAACACCATATATTTT.

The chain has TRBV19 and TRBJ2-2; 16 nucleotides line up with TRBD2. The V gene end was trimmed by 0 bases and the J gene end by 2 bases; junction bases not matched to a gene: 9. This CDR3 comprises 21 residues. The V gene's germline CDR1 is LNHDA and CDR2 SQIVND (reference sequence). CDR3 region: CASSIDPPGLAGGRNTGELFF. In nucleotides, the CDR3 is TGTGCCAGTAGTATAGATCCCCCGGGACTAGCGGGGGGGCGAAACACCGGGGAGCTGTTTTTT.

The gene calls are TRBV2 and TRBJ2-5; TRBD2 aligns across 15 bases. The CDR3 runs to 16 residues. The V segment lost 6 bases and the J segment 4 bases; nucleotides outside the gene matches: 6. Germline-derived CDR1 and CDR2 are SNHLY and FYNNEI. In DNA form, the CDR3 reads TGTGCCAGCAGGGGGCCGGGACTAGCGGGAGGAGAGACCCAGTACTTC. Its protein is CASRGPGLAGGETQYF. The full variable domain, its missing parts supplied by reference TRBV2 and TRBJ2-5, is EPEVTQTPSHQVTQMGQEVILRCVPISNHLYFYWYRQILGQKVEFLVSFYNNEISEKSEIFDDQFSVERPDGSNFTLKIRSTKLEDSAMYFCASRGPGLAGGETQYFGPGTRLLVL.

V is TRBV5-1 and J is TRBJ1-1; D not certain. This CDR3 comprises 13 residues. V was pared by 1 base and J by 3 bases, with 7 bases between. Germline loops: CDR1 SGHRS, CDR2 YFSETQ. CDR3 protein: CASSLLGDTEAFF. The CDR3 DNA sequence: TGCGCCAGCAGCTTGCTTGGGGACACTGAAGCTTTCTTT.

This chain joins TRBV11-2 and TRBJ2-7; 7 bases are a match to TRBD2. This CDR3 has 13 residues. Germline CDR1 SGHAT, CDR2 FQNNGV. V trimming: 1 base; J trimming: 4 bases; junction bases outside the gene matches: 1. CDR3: CASSLASGYEQYF. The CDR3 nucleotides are TGTGCCAGCAGCTTAGCTAGCGGTTACGAGCAGTACTTC.

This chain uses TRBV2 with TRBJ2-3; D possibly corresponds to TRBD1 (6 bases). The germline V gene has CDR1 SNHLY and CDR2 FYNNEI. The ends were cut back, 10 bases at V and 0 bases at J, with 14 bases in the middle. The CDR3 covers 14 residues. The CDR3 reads CATHREPSTDTQYF. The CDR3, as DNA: TGTGCCACCCACAGGGAACCTAGCACAGATACGCAGTATTTT.

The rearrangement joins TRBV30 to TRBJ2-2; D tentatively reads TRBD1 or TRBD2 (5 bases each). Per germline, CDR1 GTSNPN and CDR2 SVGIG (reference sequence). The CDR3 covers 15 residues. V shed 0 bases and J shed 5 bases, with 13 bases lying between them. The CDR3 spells CAWSVGDRRTGELFF. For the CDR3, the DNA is TGTGCCTGGAGTGTAGGGGACCGTAGGACCGGGGAGCTGTTTTTT.

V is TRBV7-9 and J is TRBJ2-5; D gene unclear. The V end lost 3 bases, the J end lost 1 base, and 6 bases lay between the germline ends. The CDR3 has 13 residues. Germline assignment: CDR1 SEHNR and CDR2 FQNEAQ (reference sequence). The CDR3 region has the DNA TGTGCCAGCAGCTTCCCTCTCCAAGAGACCCAGTACTTC. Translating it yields CASSFPLQETQYF.

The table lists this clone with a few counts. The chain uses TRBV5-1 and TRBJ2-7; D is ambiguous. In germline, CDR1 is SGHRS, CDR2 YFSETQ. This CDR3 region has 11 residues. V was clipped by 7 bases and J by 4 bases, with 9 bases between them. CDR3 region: CASREGYEQYF. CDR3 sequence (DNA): TGCGCCAGCCGAGAAGGGTACGAGCAGTACTTC.

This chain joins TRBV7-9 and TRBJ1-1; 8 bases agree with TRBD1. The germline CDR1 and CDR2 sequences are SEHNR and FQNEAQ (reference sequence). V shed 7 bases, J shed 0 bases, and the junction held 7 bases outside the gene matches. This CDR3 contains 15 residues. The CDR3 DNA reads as TGTGCCAGCACGCTTATGGGACAGGTGAACACTGAAGCTTTCTTT. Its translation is CASTLMGQVNTEAFF. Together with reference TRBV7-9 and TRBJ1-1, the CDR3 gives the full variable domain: DTGVSQNPRHKITKRGQNVTFRCDPISEHNRLYWYRQTLGQGPEFLTYFQNEAQLEKSRLLSDRFSAERPKGSFSTLEIQRTEQGDSAMYLCASTLMGQVNTEAFFGQGTRLTVV.

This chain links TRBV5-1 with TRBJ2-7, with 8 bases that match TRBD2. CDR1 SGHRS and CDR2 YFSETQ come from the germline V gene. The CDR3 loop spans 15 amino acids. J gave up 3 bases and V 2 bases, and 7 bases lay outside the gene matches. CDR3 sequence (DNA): TGCGCCAGCAGCTTCCTACCGGGACTAGACTACGAGCAGTACTTC. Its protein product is CASSFLPGLDYEQYF.

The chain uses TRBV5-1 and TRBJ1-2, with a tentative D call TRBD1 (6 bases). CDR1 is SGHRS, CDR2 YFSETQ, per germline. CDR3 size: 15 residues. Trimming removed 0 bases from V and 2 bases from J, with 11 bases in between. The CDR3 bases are TGCGCCAGCAGCTTGGTACAGGGAGGCAACTATGGCTACACCTTC. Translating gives CASSLVQGGNYGYTF.